Below, 5 T cell receptor beta chains from the same sample are listed, as sequenced in a study of blood T cell repertoires in COVID-19 (dated by TCRdb to 2018 to 2020). Library creation used the immunoSEQ multiplex PCR assay. Not all clones reach the TCRdb copy of this immuneACCESS table, which keeps in-frame sequences only. Checked studies attribute under half of the gap to unresolved V genes and leave the rest unexplained. This sample lists 150,000 to 200,000 clones; over 80% were detected once. The ten most abundant clones make up around 8% of the sample. The sequenced material came from peripheral blood. These receptors came from a woman aged 70 to 79 with acute or convalescent COVID-19.

The chain uses TRBV11-2 and TRBJ1-2; tentative D call: TRBD1 (5 bases). Trimming took 0 bases from V and 5 from J, leaving 13 bases between them. This CDR3 is built from 15 residues. CDR1 SGHAT and CDR2 FQNNGV come from the germline V gene. CDR3 nucleotides: TGTGCCAGCAGCTTAGAAGGCCAGGGAGGGTATGGCTACACCTTC. Protein: CASSLEGQGGYGYTF.

In DNA, the CDR3 is TGCAGCGTTGAGGAGGGGGCGGGAGATACGCAGTATTTT. It encodes CSVEEGAGDTQYF. The chain links TRBV29-1 to TRBJ2-3; tentative D call: TRBD1 (7 bases). Trimming cost V 3 bases and J 5 bases, with 12 bases left between them. Germline V CDR1 and CDR2: SQVTM, ANQGSEA. CDR3 length equals 13 residues.

A note on this clone: This sample includes further DNA sequences coding for the same CDR3. The rearrangement links TRBV4-3 to TRBJ2-7; 9 bases agree with TRBD1. The ends lost 4 bases at V and 3 bases at J; junction bases unmatched: 7. The V gene's germline CDR1 is LGHNA and CDR2 YSLEER. The CDR3 is 15 amino acids. CDR3 in amino acids: CASSRLPGQGYEQYF. CDR3 coding DNA: TGCGCCAGCAGCCGACTTCCGGGACAGGGCTACGAGCAGTACTTC.

The chain uses TRBV24-1 and TRBJ2-5; weak D call: TRBD1 (6 bases). V was clipped by 2 bases and J by 4 bases, with 10 bases between them. Germline assignment: CDR1 KGHDR and CDR2 SFDVKD. This CDR3 has 14 residues. The CDR3: CATSDSVQGETQYF. For the CDR3, the DNA is TGTGCCACCAGTGATTCAGTACAGGGAGAGACCCAGTACTTC.

The chain couples TRBV3-1 (or the pseudogene TRBV3-2) to TRBJ1-5; no firm D call. The CDR3 totals 13 residues. Between the trimmed V and J ends, which lost 0 bases and 6 bases, there was a span of 6 bases. Germline V gene lookup returns CDR1 LGHDT and CDR2 YNNKEL (reference sequence). In nucleotides, the CDR3 is TGTGCCAGCAGCCAAGAAAAAGCTCAGCCCCAGCATTTT. Amino acid sequence: CASSQEKAQPQHF.